This T cell receptor (beta chain) comes out of a study of cytomegalovirus exposure and HLA in healthy donors. Study-wide findings and caveats: Previous analysis showed most TCR beta V segments were productive about 87% or about 30% of the time.

V shed 7 bases and J shed 0 bases, with 18 bases lying between them. Per the germline V gene, CDR1 is LNHDA and CDR2 is SQIVND (reference sequence). This CDR3 has 17 amino acids. For this clone: As yet, its antigen is unknown.

With 60 Vbeta and 13 Jbeta primers, the PCR was carried out. As processed by the authors: It was a later analysis that counted tens of millions of unique TCR beta chains, of which about 10 million were shared. The assay was immunoSEQ multiplex PCR, and TCRdb's table has in-frame clones only and misses some. Clonal size and the V and J genes are those of that table, whereas D and trimming came from the DNA. The sample yields 160,000 or so clones, just under 80% seen once. Sequencing was performed on PBMCs. The sequence derives from a woman aged 50 to 60 in good health and CMV-seronegative. The J gene is TRBJ2-2, the V gene TRBV19; D is ambiguous. The CDR3 here is CASTGALLHANTGELFF. CDR3 sequence (DNA): TGTGCCAGTACAGGCGCTTTGCTTCACGCGAACACCGGGGAGCTGTTTTTT. Full variable domain (outside the CDR3, taken from reference TRBV19 and TRBJ2-2): DGGITQSPKYLFRKEGQNVTLSCEQNLNHDAMYWYRQDPGQGLRLIYYSQIVNDFQKGDIAEGYSVSREKKESFPLTVTSAQKNPTAFYLCASTGALLHANTGELFFGEGSRLTVL.